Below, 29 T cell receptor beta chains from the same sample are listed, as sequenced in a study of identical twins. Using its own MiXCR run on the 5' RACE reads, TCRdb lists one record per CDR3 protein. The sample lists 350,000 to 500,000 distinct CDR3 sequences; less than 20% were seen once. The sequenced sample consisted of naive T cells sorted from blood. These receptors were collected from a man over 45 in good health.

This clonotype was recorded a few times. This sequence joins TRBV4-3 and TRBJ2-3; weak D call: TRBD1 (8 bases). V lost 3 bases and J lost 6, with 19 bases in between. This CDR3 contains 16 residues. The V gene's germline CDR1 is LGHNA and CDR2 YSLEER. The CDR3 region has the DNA TGCGCCAGCAGCCAGTTCTTGGACAGGGAGGGTGATACGCAGTATTTT. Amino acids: CASSQFLDREGDTQYF.

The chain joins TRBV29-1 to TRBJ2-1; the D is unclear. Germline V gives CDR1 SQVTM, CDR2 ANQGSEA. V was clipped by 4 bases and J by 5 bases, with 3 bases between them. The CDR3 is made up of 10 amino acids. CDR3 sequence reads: CSVVNNEQFF. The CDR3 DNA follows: TGCAGCGTTGTTAACAATGAGCAGTTCTTC.

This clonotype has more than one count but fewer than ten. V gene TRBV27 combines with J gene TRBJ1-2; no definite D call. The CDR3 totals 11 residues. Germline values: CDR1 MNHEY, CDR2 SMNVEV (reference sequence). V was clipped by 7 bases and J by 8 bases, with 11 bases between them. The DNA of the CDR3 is TGTGCCAGCATGGCCAACGACGGCTACACCTTC. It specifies CASMANDGYTF.

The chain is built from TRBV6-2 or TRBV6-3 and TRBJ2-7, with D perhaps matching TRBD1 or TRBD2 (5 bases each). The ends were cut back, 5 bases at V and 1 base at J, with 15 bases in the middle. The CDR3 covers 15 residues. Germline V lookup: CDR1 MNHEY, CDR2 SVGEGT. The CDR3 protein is CASSRGRGNSYEQYF. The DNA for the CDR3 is TGTGCCAGCAGTCGGGGAAGGGGCAATTCCTACGAGCAGTACTTC.

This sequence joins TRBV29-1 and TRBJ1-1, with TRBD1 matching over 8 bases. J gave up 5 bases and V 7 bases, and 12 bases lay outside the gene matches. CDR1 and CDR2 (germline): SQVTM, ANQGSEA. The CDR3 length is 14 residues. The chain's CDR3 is CSAGRTGRLTEAFF. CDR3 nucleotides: TGCAGCGCCGGAAGGACAGGGAGATTGACTGAAGCTTTCTTT. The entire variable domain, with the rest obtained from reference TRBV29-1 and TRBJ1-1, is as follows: SAVISQKPSRDICQRGTSLTIQCQVDSQVTMMFWYRQQPGQSLTLIATANQGSEATYESGFVIDKFPISRPNLTFSTLTVSNMSPEDSSIYLCSAGRTGRLTEAFFGQGTRLTVV.

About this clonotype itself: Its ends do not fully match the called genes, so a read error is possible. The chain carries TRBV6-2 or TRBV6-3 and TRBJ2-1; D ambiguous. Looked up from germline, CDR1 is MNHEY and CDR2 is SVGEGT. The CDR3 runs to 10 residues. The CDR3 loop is CASGYNGQFF. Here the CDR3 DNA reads TGTGCCAGCGGCTACAATGGGCAGTTCTTC.

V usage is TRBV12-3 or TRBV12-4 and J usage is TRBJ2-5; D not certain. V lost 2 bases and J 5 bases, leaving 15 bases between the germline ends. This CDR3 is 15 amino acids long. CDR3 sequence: CASSLTLTPGETQYF. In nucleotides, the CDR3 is TGTGCCAGCAGTTTAACGCTTACGCCCGGGGAGACCCAGTACTTC.

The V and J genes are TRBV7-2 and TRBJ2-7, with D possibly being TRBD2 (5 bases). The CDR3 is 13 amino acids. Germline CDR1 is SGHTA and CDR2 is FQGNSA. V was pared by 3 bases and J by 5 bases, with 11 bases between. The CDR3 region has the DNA TGTGCCAGCAGCTTTTACACGGGGAACGAGCAGTACTTC. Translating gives CASSFYTGNEQYF.

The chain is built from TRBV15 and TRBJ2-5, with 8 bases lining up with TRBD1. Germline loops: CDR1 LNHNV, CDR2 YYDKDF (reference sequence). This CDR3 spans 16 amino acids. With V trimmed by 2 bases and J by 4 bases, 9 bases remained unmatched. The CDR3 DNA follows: TGTGCCACCAGCAGACCAGAGACAGGGGCTGGAGAGACCCAGTACTTC. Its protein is CATSRPETGAGETQYF.

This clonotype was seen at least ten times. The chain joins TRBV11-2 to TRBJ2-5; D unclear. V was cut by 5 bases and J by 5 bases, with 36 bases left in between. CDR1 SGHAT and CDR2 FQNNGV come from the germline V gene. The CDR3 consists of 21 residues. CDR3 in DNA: TGTGCCAGCAGCCCGAATGACCGAAACAGTTTGGCTCCCGAGACCCCTGAGACCCAGTACTTC. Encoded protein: CASSPNDRNSLAPETPETQYF.

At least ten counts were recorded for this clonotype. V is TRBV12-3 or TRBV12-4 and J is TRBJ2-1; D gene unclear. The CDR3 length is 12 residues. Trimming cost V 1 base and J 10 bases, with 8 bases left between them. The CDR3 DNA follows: TGTGCCAGCAGTTTAGGTACCAGGGAGCAGTTCTTC. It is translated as CASSLGTREQFF.

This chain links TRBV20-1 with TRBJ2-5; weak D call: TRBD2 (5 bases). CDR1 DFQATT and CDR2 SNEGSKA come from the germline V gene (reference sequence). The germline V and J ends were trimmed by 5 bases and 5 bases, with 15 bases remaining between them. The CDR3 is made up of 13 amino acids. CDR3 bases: TGCAGTGCTCTCACTCGGGGTCCGGAGACCCAGTACTTC. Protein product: CSALTRGPETQYF.

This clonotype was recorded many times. CDR3 sequence reads: CASSLIASSTGDTQYF. The CDR3 DNA reads TGCGCCAGCAGCTTGATTGCCTCCAGCACAGGAGATACGCAGTATTTT. V gene TRBV5-1 combines with J gene TRBJ2-3; a weak D match, TRBD1 (5 bases). V gave up 1 base and J gave up 5 bases, with 17 bases separating them. This CDR3 is 16 amino acids long. CDR1 and CDR2 (germline): SGHRS, YFSETQ.

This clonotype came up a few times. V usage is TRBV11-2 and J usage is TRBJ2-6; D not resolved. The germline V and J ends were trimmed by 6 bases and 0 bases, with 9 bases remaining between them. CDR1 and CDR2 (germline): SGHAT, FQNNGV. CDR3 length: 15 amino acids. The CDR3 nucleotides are TGTGCCAGCAGGTCGCCTCGCTCTGGGGCCAACGTCCTGACTTTC. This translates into CASRSPRSGANVLTF.

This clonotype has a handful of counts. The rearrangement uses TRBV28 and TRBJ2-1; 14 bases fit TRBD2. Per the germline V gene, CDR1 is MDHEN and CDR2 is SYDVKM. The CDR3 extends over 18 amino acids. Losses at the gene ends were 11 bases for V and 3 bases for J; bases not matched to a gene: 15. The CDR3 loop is CACRSGTSGSWDYNEQFF. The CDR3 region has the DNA TGTGCCTGCCGTTCCGGGACTAGCGGGAGTTGGGACTACAATGAGCAGTTCTTC.

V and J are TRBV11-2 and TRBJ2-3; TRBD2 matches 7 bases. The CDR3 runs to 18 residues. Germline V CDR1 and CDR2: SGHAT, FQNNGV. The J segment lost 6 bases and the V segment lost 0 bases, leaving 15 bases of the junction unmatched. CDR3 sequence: CASSLDWASGTRRDTQYF. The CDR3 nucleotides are TGTGCCAGCAGCTTAGATTGGGCTAGCGGCACCAGAAGGGATACGCAGTATTTT.

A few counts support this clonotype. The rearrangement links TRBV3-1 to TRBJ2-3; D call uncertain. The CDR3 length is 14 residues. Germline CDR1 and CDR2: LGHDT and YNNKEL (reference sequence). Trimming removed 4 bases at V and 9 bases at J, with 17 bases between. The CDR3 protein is CASSPNPAGQTQYF. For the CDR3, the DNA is TGTGCCAGCAGCCCAAACCCTGCTGGGCAAACGCAGTATTTT.

For the CDR3, the DNA is TGTGCCAGCAGCTTGCAGTCGGCAGAACAGTCCAATGAGCAGTTCTTC. This gives the protein CASSLQSAEQSNEQFF. This chain connects TRBV5-4 to TRBJ2-1; D not resolved. V dropped 1 base and J dropped 6 bases, with 17 bases sitting between them. The CDR3 sequence is 16 residues long. CDR1 SGHNT and CDR2 YYREEE come from the germline V gene (reference sequence).

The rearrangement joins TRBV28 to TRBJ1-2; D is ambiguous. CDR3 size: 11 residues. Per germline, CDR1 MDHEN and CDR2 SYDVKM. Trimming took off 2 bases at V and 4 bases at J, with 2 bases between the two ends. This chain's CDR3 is CASSLAYGYTF. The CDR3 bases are TGTGCCAGCAGTTTAGCCTATGGCTACACCTTC.

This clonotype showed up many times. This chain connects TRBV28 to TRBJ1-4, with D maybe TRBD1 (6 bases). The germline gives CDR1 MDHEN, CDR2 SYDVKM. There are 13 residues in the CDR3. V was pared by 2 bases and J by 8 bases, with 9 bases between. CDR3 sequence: CASSLLQGEKLFF. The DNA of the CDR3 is TGTGCCAGCAGTTTACTCCAGGGGGAAAAACTGTTTTTT.

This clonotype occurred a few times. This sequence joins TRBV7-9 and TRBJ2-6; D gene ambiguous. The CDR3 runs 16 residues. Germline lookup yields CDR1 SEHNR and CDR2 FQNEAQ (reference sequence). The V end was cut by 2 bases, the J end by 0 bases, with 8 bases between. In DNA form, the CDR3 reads TGTGCCAGCAGCTTAAGATGGGGCTCTGGGGCCAACGTCCTGACTTTC. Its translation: CASSLRWGSGANVLTF.

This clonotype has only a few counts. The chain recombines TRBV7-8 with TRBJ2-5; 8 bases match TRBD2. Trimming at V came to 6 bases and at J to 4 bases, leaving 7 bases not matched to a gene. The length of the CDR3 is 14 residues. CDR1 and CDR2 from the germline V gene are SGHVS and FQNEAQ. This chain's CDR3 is CASSPSGRGETQYF. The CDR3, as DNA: TGTGCCAGCAGTCCCAGCGGGAGAGGAGAGACCCAGTACTTC.

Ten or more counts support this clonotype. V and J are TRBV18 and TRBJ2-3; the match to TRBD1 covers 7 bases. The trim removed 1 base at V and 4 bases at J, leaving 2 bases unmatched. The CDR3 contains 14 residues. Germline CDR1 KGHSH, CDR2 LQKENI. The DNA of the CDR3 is TGTGCCAGCTCACCACGGCAGGGGGCAGATACGCAGTATTTT. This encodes CASSPRQGADTQYF.

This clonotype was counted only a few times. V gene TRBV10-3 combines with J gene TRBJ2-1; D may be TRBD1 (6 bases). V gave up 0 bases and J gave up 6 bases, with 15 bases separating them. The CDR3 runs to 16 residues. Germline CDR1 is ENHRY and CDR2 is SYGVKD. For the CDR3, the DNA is TGTGCCATCAGTGAGTCCCAGGGGATTACCTTCAATGAGCAGTTCTTC. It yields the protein CAISESQGITFNEQFF.

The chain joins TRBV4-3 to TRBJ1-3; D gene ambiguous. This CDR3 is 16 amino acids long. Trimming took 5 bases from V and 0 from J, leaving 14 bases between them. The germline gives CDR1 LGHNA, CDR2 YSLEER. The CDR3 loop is CASSTSRTHSGNTIYF. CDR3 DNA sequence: TGCGCCAGCAGCACCTCTCGGACCCACTCTGGAAACACCATATATTTT.

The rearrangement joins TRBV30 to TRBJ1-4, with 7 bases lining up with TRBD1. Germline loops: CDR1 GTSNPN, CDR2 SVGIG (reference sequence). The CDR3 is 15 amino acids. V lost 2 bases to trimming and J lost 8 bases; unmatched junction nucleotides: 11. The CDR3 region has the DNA TGTGCCTGGAGTAGTGCCGACAGGGTGGGCGAAAAACTGTTTTTT. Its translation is CAWSSADRVGEKLFF.

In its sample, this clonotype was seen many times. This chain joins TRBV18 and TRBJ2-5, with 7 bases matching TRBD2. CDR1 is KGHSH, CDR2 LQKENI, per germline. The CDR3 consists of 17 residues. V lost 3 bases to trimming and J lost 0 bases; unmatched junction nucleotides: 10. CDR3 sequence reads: CASSPTRSGAHQETQYF. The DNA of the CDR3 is TGTGCCAGCTCACCGACCCGGAGCGGGGCCCACCAAGAGACCCAGTACTTC.

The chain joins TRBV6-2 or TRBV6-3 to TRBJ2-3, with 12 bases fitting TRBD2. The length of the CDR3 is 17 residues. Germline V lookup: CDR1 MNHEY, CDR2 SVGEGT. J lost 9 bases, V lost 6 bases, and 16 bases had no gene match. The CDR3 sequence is CASRPRTSGASGGTQYF. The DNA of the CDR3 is TGTGCCAGCAGACCAAGGACTAGCGGGGCCTCGGGGGGGACGCAGTATTTT.

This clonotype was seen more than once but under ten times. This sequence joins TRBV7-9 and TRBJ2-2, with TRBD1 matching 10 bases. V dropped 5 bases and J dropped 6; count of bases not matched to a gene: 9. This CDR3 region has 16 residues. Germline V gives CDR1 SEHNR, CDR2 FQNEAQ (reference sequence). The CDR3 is CASSNGQGGSAGELFF. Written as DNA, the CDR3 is TGTGCCAGCAGCAACGGACAGGGGGGAAGCGCCGGGGAGCTGTTTTTT. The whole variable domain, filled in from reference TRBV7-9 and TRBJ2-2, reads DTGVSQNPRHKITKRGQNVTFRCDPISEHNRLYWYRQTLGQGPEFLTYFQNEAQLEKSRLLSDRFSAERPKGSFSTLEIQRTEQGDSAMYLCASSNGQGGSAGELFFGEGSRLTVL.